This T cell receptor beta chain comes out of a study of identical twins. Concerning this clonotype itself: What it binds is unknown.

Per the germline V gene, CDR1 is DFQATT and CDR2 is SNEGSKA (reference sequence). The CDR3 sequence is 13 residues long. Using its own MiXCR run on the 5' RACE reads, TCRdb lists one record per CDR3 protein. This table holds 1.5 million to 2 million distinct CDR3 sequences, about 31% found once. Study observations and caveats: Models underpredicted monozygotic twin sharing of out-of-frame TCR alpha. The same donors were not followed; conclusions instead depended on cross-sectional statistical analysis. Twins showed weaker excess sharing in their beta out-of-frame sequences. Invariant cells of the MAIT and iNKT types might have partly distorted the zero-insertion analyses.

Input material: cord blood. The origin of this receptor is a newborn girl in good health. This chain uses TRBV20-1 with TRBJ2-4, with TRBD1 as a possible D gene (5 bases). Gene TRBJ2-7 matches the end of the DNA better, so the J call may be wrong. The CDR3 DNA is TGCAGTGCTAGGGACACTGACTCCTACGAGCAGTACTTC. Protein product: CSARDTDSYEQYF.